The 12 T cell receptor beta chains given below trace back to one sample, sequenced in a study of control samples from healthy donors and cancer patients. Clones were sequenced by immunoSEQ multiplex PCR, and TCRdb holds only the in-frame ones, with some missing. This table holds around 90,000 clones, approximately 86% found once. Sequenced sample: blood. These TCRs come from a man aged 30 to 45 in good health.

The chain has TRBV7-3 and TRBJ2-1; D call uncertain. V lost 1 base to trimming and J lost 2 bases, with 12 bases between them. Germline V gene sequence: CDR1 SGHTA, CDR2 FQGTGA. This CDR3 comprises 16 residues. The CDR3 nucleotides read TGTGCCAGCAGCTTAAGAGTCACAGTTACCTACAATGAGCAGTTCTTC. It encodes CASSLRVTVTYNEQFF.

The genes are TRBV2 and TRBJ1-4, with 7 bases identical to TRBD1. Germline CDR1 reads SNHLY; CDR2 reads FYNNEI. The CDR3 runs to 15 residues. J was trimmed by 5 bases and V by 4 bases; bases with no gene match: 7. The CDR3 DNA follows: TGTGCCAGCAGTGGATCGGCAGGGGGAAATGAAAAACTGTTTTTT. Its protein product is CASSGSAGGNEKLFF.

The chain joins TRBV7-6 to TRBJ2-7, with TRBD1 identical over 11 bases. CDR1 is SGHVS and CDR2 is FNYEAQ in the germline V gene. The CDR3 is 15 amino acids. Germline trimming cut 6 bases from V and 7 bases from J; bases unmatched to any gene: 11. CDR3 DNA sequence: TGTGCCAGCAGTTTGGGACAGGGGGTGAGATCGGAGCAGTACTTC. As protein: CASSLGQGVRSEQYF.

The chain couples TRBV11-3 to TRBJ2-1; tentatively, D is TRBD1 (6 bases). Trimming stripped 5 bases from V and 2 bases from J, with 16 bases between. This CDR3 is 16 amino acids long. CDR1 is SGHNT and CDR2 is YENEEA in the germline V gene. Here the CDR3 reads CASSLRGGHPYNEQFF. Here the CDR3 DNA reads TGTGCCAGCAGCCTACGTGGGGGACACCCCTACAATGAGCAGTTCTTC.

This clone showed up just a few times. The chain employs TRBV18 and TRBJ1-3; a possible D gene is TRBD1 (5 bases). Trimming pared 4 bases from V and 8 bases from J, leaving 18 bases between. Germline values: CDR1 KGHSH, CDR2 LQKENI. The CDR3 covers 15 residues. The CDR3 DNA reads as TGTGCCAGCTCACGCCGGGACTCGGGGCAGGACACCATATATTTT. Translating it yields CASSRRDSGQDTIYF.

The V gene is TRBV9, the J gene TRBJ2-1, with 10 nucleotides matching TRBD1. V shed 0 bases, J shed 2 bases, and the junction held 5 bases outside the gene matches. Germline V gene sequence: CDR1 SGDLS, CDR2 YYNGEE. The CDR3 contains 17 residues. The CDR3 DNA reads TGTGCCAGCAGCGTAGCTCTCGGGACAGGGGCCTACAATGAGCAGTTCTTC. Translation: CASSVALGTGAYNEQFF.

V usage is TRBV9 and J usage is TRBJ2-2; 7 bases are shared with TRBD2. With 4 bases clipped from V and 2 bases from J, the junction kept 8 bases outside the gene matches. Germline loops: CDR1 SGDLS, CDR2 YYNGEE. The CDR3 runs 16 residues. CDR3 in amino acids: CASSTSGTTNTGELFF. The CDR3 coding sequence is TGTGCCAGCAGCACCAGCGGGACGACTAACACCGGGGAGCTGTTTTTT.

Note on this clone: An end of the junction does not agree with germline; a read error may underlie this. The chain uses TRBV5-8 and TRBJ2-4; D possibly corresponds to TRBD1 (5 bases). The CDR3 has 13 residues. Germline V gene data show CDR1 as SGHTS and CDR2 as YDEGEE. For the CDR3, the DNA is TGTGCCAGCAGGTTGGACACGAAAAACATTCAGTACTTC. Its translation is CASRLDTKNIQYF.

The CDR3 protein is CASSPWTGGEKLFF. The DNA of the CDR3 is TGTGCCAGCAGTCCTTGGACAGGGGGGGAAAAACTGTTTTTT. This chain links TRBV28 with TRBJ1-4; TRBD1 agrees at 10 bases. This CDR3 spans 14 amino acids. V shed 5 bases, J shed 8 bases, and the junction held 5 bases outside the gene matches. Germline V lookup: CDR1 MDHEN, CDR2 SYDVKM.

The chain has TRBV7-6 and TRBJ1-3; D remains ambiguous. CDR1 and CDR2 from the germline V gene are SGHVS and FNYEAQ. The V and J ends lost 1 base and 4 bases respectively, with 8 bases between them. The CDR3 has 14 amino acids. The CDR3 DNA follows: TGTGCCAGCAGCTTAGGGCAGAGGGGAAACACCATATATTTT. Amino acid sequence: CASSLGQRGNTIYF.

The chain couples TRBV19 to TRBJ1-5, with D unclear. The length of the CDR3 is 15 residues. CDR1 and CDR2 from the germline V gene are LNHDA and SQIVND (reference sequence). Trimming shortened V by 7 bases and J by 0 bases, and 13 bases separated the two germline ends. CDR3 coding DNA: TGTGCCAGTACCATCGGGTTCTTTAGCAATCAGCCCCAGCATTTT. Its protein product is CASTIGFFSNQPQHF.

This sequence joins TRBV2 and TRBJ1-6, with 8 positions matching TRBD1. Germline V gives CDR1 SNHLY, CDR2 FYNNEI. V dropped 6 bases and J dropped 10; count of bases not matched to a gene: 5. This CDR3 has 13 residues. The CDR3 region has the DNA TGTGCCAGCAGGGACAGGGCCCAATCACCCCTCCACTTT. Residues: CASRDRAQSPLHF.